These 7 T cell receptor beta chains came from one sample sequenced in a study of cytomegalovirus exposure and HLA in healthy donors. Primers included in the PCR were 60 Vbeta and 13 Jbeta primers. Clones were sequenced by immunoSEQ multiplex PCR, and TCRdb holds only the in-frame ones, with some missing. The sample consists of approximately 140,000 clones, about 80% of them appearing once. The sequencing input was PBMCs. Receptors originate from a woman aged 40 to 49 in good health and CMV-seronegative.

The V and J genes are TRBV11-3 and TRBJ1-3; D is unresolved. The germline CDR1 and CDR2 sequences are SGHNT and YENEEA. V shed 0 bases and J shed 0 bases, with 9 bases lying between them. There are 16 residues in the CDR3. Here the CDR3 reads CASSLDLGVSGNTIYF. The CDR3, as DNA: TGTGCCAGCAGCTTAGATCTCGGAGTCTCTGGAAACACCATATATTTT.

The V call is TRBV28, the J call TRBJ2-7; 11 nucleotides align to TRBD2. This CDR3 comprises 18 residues. V shed 7 bases and J 0 bases; nucleotides not matched to a gene: 14. The V gene's germline CDR1 is MDHEN and CDR2 SYDVKM. The CDR3 region is CASTGLAGFTNPSYEQYF. In DNA, the CDR3 is TGTGCCAGCACAGGACTAGCGGGCTTTACCAACCCCTCCTACGAGCAGTACTTC.

The chain joins TRBV15 to TRBJ1-2, with a tentative D call TRBD1 (5 bases). V lost 3 bases to trimming and J lost 7 bases, with 18 bases between them. The germline CDR1 and CDR2 sequences are LNHNV and YYDKDF (reference sequence). There are 15 residues in the CDR3. As DNA, the CDR3 is TGTGCCACCAGCAGGCTTGTAGGGGTTCTCGCTGGCTACACCTTC. It specifies CATSRLVGVLAGYTF.

CDR3 region: CASSLEGVLDEQYF. The CDR3, as DNA: TGCGCCAGCAGCTTGGAGGGGGTTCTAGACGAGCAGTACTTC. The chain joins TRBV5-1 to TRBJ2-7, with D maybe TRBD1 (6 bases). V lost 0 bases and J lost 5, with 12 bases in between. Looked up from germline, CDR1 is SGHRS and CDR2 is YFSETQ. This CDR3 region has 14 residues.

The chain links TRBV28 to TRBJ1-5, with 7 bases fitting TRBD1. The CDR3 consists of 18 residues. Germline V gene lookup returns CDR1 MDHEN and CDR2 SYDVKM. The V segment lost 7 bases and the J segment 1 base; nucleotides outside the gene matches: 16. CDR3 bases: TGTGCCAGCACAGTGGTTAGACAGGGACTTTACAGCAATCAGCCCCAGCATTTT. This sequence encodes CASTVVRQGLYSNQPQHF.

The chain carries TRBV5-1 and TRBJ1-1; D may be TRBD1 (5 bases). This CDR3 is 12 amino acids long. Trimming stripped 0 bases from V and 7 bases from J, with 7 bases between. The germline gives CDR1 SGHRS, CDR2 YFSETQ. CDR3 sequence reads: CASSLGRGEAFF. The CDR3 DNA reads TGCGCCAGCAGCTTGGGTAGGGGTGAAGCTTTCTTT. Supplemented by reference TRBV5-1 and TRBJ1-1, the full variable domain reads KAGVTQTPRYLIKTRGQQVTLSCSPISGHRSVSWYQQTPGQGLQFLFEYFSETQRNKGNFPGRFSGRQFSNSRSEMNVSTLELGDSALYLCASSLGRGEAFFGQGTRLTVV.

This clone was counted between two and nine times. The chain carries TRBV6-4 and TRBJ2-7, with 12 positions matching TRBD2. Trimming took 8 bases from V and 6 from J; bases not matched to a gene: 8. The germline gives CDR1 MRHNA, CDR2 SNTAGT. This CDR3 is built from 14 residues. The CDR3 DNA reads as TGTGCCAGCCGCAGGACTAGCGGGACAGGCGAGCAGTACTTC. Protein: CASRRTSGTGEQYF.